Listed below are T cell receptor beta chains from one sample, sequenced in a study of blood T cells in healthy people across ages. MiXCR was run by TCRdb on the 5' RACE reads, yielding one entry per CDR3 protein. The data contain about 800,000 distinct CDR3 sequences, just under 25% of them singletons. Separately, the same data were catalogued under a study of T cells of mothers and their children.

The specimen sequenced was blood. These receptors were collected from a boy aged 5-17 years in good health. Each CDR3 is given with its conserved first and last residue. D genes are given only for firm matches. Where a row states a size, it is once, few, many or the class of an expanded clone; other rows omit it.

d_call | cdr3_length | j_call | v_call | clone_size | cdr3_nt | cdr3_aa
. | 15 | TRBJ1-1 | TRBV5-1 | . | TGCGCCAGCAGCTTGGAGGGGGTTGGCTACACTGAAGCTTTCTTT | CASSLEGVGYTEAFF
. | 14 | TRBJ2-4 | TRBV29-1 | . | TGCAGCGCCGGGACAACCTCCCTCCAAAACATTCAGTACTTC | CSAGTTSLQNIQYF
. | 13 | TRBJ2-5 | TRBV12-3/TRBV12-4 | few | TGTGCCAGCAGCCCAGGGTCCCCAGAGACCCAGTACTTC | CASSPGSPETQYF
. | 14 | TRBJ2-7 | TRBV7-2 | many | TGTGCCAGCAGCTTAGAACTGCTCTCCTACGAGCAGTACTTC | CASSLELLSYEQYF
. | 14 | TRBJ2-1 | TRBV5-5 | . | TGTGCCAGCGGCCACGCAAGCTCCTACAATGAGCAGTTCTTC | CASGHASSYNEQFF
TRBD1 | 16 | TRBJ1-2 | TRBV11-2 | few | TGTGCCAGCAGCCAATACGGGACAGGGGGTGACTATGGCTACACCTTC | CASSQYGTGGDYGYTF
. | 15 | TRBJ1-5 | TRBV7-8 | few | TGTGCCAGCAGCTTAGGAGGGCCCGAAGATCAGCCCCAGCATTTT | CASSLGGPEDQPQHF
. | 13 | TRBJ2-7 | TRBV20-1 | . | TGCAGTGCTAGTCAGTCAAATCAACACGAGCAGTACTTC | CSASQSNQHEQYF
TRBD1 | 16 | TRBJ2-5 | TRBV12-3/TRBV12-4 | few | TGTGCCAGCAGTTCTCCGGGACAGGGGGCAAGAGAGACCCAGTACTTC | CASSSPGQGARETQYF
. | 12 | TRBJ2-5 | TRBV6-2/TRBV6-3 | many | TGTGCCAGCAGTTACGTACAAGAGACCCAGTACTTC | CASSYVQETQYF
. | 14 | TRBJ2-7 | TRBV4-2 | few | TGTGCCAGCAGCCATCTAGTGCACTCCTACGAGCAGTACTTC | CASSHLVHSYEQYF
TRBD1 | 15 | TRBJ2-5 | TRBV4-1 | . | TGCGCCAGCAGACTGCGCGCAGGGGGCGAAGAGACCCAGTACTTC | CASRLRAGGEETQYF